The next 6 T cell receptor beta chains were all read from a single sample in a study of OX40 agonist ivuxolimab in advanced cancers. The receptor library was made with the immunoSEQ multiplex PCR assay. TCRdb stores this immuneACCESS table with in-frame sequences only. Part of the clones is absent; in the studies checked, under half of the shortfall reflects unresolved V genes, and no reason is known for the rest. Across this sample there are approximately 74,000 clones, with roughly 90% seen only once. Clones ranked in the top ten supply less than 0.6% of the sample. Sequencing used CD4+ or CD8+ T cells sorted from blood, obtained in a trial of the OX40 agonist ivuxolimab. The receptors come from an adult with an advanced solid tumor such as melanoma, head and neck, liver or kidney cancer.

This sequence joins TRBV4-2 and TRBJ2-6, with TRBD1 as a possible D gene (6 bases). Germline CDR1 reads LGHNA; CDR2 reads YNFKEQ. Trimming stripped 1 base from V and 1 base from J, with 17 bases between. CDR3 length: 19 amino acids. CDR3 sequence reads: CASSQVAGVSKSGANVLTF. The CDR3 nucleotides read TGTGCCAGCAGCCAAGTGGCAGGGGTGTCCAAATCTGGGGCCAACGTCCTGACTTTC.

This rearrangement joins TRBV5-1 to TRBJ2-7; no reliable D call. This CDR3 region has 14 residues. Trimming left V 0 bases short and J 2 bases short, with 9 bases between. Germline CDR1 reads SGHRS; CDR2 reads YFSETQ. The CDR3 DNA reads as TGCGCCAGCAGCTTGGTAAGTGGACCCTACGAGCAGTACTTC. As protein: CASSLVSGPYEQYF. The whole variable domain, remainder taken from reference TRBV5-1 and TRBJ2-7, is KAGVTQTPRYLIKTRGQQVTLSCSPISGHRSVSWYQQTPGQGLQFLFEYFSETQRNKGNFPGRFSGRQFSNSRSEMNVSTLELGDSALYLCASSLVSGPYEQYFGPGTRLTVT.

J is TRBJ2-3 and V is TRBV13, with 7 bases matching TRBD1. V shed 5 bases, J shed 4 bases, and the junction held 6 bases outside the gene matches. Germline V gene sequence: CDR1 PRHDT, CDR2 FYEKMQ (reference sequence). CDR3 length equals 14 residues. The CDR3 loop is CASSKDRLADTQYF. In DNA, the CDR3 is TGTGCCAGCAGCAAGGACAGGCTTGCAGATACGCAGTATTTT. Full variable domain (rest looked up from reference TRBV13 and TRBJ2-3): AAGVIQSPRHLIKEKRETATLKCYPIPRHDTVYWYQQGPGQDPQFLISFYEKMQSDKGSIPDRFSAQQFSDYHSELNMSSLELGDSALYFCASSKDRLADTQYFGPGTRLTVL.

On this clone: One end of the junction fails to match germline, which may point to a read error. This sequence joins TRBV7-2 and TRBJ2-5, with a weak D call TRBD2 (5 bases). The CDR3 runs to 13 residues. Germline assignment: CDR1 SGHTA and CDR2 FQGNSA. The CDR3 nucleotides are TGCGCCAGCAGCCCGGGATTCAAAGAGACCCAGTACTTC. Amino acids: CASSPGFKETQYF.

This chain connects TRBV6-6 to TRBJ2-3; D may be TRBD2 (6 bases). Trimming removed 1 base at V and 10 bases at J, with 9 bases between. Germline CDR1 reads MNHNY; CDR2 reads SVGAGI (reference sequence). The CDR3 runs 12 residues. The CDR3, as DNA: TGTGCCAGCAGTTACTTCGGGGGTGCGCAGTATTTT. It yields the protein CASSYFGGAQYF.

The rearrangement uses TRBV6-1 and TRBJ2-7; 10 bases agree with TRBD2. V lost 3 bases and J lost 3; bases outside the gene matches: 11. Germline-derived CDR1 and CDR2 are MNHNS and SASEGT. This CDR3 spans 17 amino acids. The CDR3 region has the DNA TGTGCCAGCAGTGAGTGGCTAGCGGGAGTATTCAACTACGAGCAGTACTTC. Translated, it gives CASSEWLAGVFNYEQYF.